This TCR beta chain was identified during a study of Ad26.COV2.S vaccination and SARS-CoV-2 variants. Study details: Within the COV1001 Ad26.COV2.S trial arm, the donor was enrolled.

Treatment meaning: some 20 received Ad26.COV2.S at low or high dose, single or two shots; about 5 received placebo; per-sample allocation not given. Day 63 after the first injection of vaccine or placebo was the sampling time. In Boston, the donor was an adult between 18-55 years of age. Details on this clone: Its specificity is unknown.

Points from the study as a whole: Participants in the vaccine arm had higher spike-specific TCR breadth; placebo recipients had lower.

The CDR3 sequence is 13 residues long. Trimming stripped 7 bases from V and 2 bases from J, with 12 bases between. From germline, CDR1 is MNHEY and CDR2 SVGAGI. Only in-frame clones appear in the TCRdb table, and some are missing; sequencing was by immunoSEQ multiplex PCR. The sample carries about 220,000 clones, roughly 88% recorded once. This clonotype was obtained from a person between 18 and 60 years old who received the Ad26.COV2.S COVID-19 vaccine or a placebo. Here the sequenced sample was peripheral blood, taken in a trial of Ad26.COV2.S vaccine versus placebo. This rearrangement joins TRBV6-5 to TRBJ2-7, with D perhaps matching TRBD1 (7 bases). In DNA, the CDR3 is TGTGCCAGCACTCAGGGGGGCCCCTACGAGCAGTACTTC. Amino acid sequence: CASTQGGPYEQYF.